What follows is one T cell receptor (beta chain) and its context. Its antigen is unknown. Using a J-beta primer mix together with a sample-barcoded 5' primer, a second PCR was run for roughly 6 to 12 cycles. TCRdb reprocessed the 5' RACE reads with MiXCR, giving one entry per CDR3 protein. The table shows 1.5 million to 2 million distinct CDR3 sequences, with about 39% occurring only once. This sample stems from a study of blood T cells in healthy people across ages. Points from the study as a whole: Shifts in expanded clonotypes may have been confounded by donor CMV status, which was unknown. Comparison with aged donors showed that long-lived donors had more naive CD4+ cells and higher diversity.

Each of the donors had 8 to 10 milliliters of peripheral blood drawn into EDTA-treated Vacutainer tubes. Trimming took 2 bases from V and 2 from J, leaving 9 bases between them. The germline V gene encodes CDR1 LNHNV and CDR2 YYDKDF (reference sequence). The CDR3 runs to 14 residues. Source material: blood. V and J are TRBV15 and TRBJ2-5; D not resolved. This TCR was sampled from a human donor in good health. CDR3: CATSRSTPQETQYF. Here the CDR3 DNA reads TGTGCCACCAGCAGATCTACTCCGCAAGAGACCCAGTACTTC.